The 21 T cell receptor beta chains presented below share a single source sample, sequenced in a study of OX40 agonist ivuxolimab in advanced cancers. The library was made by the immunoSEQ multiplex PCR assay. The source is immuneACCESS, and TCRdb retained only in-frame sequences with V and J called. Part of the clones is not carried over; for the studies checked, unresolved V genes explain less than half of this, and the remainder is unexplained. This sample has around 66,000 clones in its table, and about nine tenths of those were observed once. Together, the top ten hold approximately 1.1% of the sample. The starting material was CD4+ or CD8+ T cells sorted from blood, obtained in a trial of the OX40 agonist ivuxolimab. The receptors were sampled from an adult with an advanced solid tumor such as melanoma, head and neck, liver or kidney cancer.

The J gene is TRBJ2-1, the V gene TRBV12-5, with D uncertain. The CDR3 is 11 residues long. V was pared by 5 bases and J by 9 bases, with 8 bases between. Germline CDR1 and CDR2: LGHNT and FRNRAP. DNA of the CDR3: TGTGCTAGTGGTACAAAGGTTGAGCAGTTCTTC. Translating it yields CASGTKVEQFF. The variable domain in full, completed from reference TRBV12-5 and TRBJ2-1, reads DARVTQTPRHKVTEMGQEVTMRCQPILGHNTVFWYRQTMMQGLELLAYFRNRAPLDDSGMPKDRFSAEMPDATLATLKIQPSEPRDSAVYFCASGTKVEQFFGPGTRLTVL.

This chain connects TRBV7-8 to TRBJ1-1; D may be TRBD1 (6 bases). In germline, CDR1 is SGHVS, CDR2 FQNEAQ. V was shortened by 1 base and J by 4 bases, with 10 bases between the two germline ends. This CDR3 has 14 amino acids. DNA of the CDR3: TGTGCCAGCAGCTTAGTTGGGGGGGCCACTGAAGCTTTCTTT. Protein: CASSLVGGATEAFF.

The chain combines TRBV29-1 with TRBJ2-3, with D tentatively TRBD2 (6 bases). This CDR3 is 14 amino acids long. V lost 3 bases, J lost 1 base, and 11 bases lay in between. CDR1 is SQVTM, CDR2 ANQGSEA, per germline. CDR3 in amino acids: CSVETGEGTDTQYF. CDR3 DNA sequence: TGCAGCGTTGAGACTGGGGAGGGCACAGATACGCAGTATTTT.

The V call is TRBV30, the J call TRBJ2-5; TRBD1 matches at 7 bases. The CDR3 has 11 residues. V lost 5 bases and J lost 3; bases outside the gene matches: 0. Germline V gene lookup returns CDR1 GTSNPN and CDR2 SVGIG (reference sequence). CDR3 sequence reads: CAWDREETQYF. DNA for the CDR3: TGTGCCTGGGACAGGGAAGAGACCCAGTACTTC. Looking up the rest from reference TRBV30 and TRBJ2-5 gives the full variable domain: SQTIHQWPATLVQPVGSPLSLECTVEGTSNPNLYWYRQAAGRGLQLLFYSVGIGQISSEVPQNLSASRPQDRQFILSSKKLLLSDSGFYLCAWDREETQYFGPGTRLLVL.

V and J are TRBV2 and TRBJ2-2; no definite D call. Between the trimmed V and J ends, which lost 1 base and 4 bases, there was a span of 4 bases. The CDR3 sequence is 13 residues long. Per germline, CDR1 SNHLY and CDR2 FYNNEI. Here the CDR3 DNA reads TGTGCCAGCAGTGAAGTACGCACCGGGGAGCTGTTTTTT. This encodes CASSEVRTGELFF.

The rearrangement joins TRBV6-5 to TRBJ2-3, with D hard to call. Germline V gives CDR1 MNHEY, CDR2 SVGAGI. Trimming left V 7 bases short and J 4 bases short, with 15 bases between. The CDR3 is made up of 14 amino acids. The CDR3 is CASTNSLEPDTQYF. The CDR3 DNA is TGTGCCAGCACCAATAGCTTAGAACCAGATACGCAGTATTTT.

V usage is TRBV9 and J usage is TRBJ2-1; 14 positions match TRBD2. The CDR3 is 19 amino acids. Germline V gene lookup returns CDR1 SGDLS and CDR2 YYNGEE. With V trimmed by 3 bases and J by 5 bases, 13 bases remained unmatched. CDR3 DNA: TGTGCCAGCAGCGCCGAAGGGACTAGCGGGAGAGGTCGGGACAATGAGCAGTTCTTC. This gives the protein CASSAEGTSGRGRDNEQFF.

The chain couples TRBV7-3 to TRBJ2-6; TRBD2 matches 9 bases. In germline, CDR1 is SGHTA, CDR2 FQGTGA. Trimming cost V 1 base and J 1 base; bases outside gene matches: 2. This CDR3 comprises 17 residues. CDR3 loop: CASSLISGSSGANVLTF. DNA for the CDR3: TGTGCCAGCAGCTTAATTAGCGGGAGTTCTGGGGCCAACGTCCTGACTTTC.

The chain recombines TRBV11-2 with TRBJ2-2, with 7 positions matching TRBD1. The V gene's germline CDR1 is SGHAT and CDR2 FQNNGV. Trimming took 5 bases from V and 4 from J; bases not matched to a gene: 7. This CDR3 is 15 amino acids long. As DNA, the CDR3 is TGTGCCAGCAGCCCCATGGGACAGACCACCGGGGAGCTGTTTTTT. Residues: CASSPMGQTTGELFF.

This chain uses TRBV5-4 with TRBJ2-7, with a possible D match to TRBD2 (5 bases). The CDR3 loop spans 14 amino acids. With 6 bases removed from V and 0 bases from J, the gap between germline ends came to 13 bases. Germline V gene data show CDR1 as SGHNT and CDR2 as YYREEE (reference sequence). CDR3 in DNA: TGTGCCAGCAAGGCAGGCGGGCCCTCCTACGAGCAGTACTTC. Protein: CASKAGGPSYEQYF.

This chain connects TRBV11-3 to TRBJ2-1; 10 bases line up with TRBD2. J gave up 9 bases and V 2 bases, and 10 bases lay outside the gene matches. Germline CDR1 reads SGHNT; CDR2 reads YENEEA. This CDR3 spans 16 amino acids. The CDR3: CASSLIGLAGAGEQFF. In DNA form, the CDR3 reads TGTGCCAGCAGCTTAATCGGGCTAGCGGGAGCGGGTGAGCAGTTCTTC.

The chain employs TRBV25-1 and TRBJ1-2; no clear D gene. Germline V gene lookup returns CDR1 MGHDK and CDR2 SYGVNS. The CDR3 has 13 residues. V dropped 8 bases and J dropped 3 bases, with 13 bases sitting between them. CDR3 in DNA: TGTGCCAGCCGTCCCGCCTCCCACTATGGCTACACCTTC. This encodes CASRPASHYGYTF.

This clone was recorded only once. V and J are TRBV30 and TRBJ2-5, with TRBD2 matching 8 bases. The germline V gene has CDR1 GTSNPN and CDR2 SVGIG (reference sequence). The ends lost 5 bases at V and 0 bases at J; junction bases unmatched: 8. The CDR3 totals 15 residues. Here the CDR3 reads CAWGPLRGDQETQYF. The CDR3 region has the DNA TGTGCCTGGGGTCCCCTGCGGGGGGACCAAGAGACCCAGTACTTC.

The CDR3 bases are TGTGCCAGCAGCTTGGGAGGGGGCGGCACAGATACGCAGTATTTT. Protein product: CASSLGGGGTDTQYF. The chain is built from TRBV5-4 and TRBJ2-3, with 7 bases matching TRBD1. With V trimmed by 0 bases and J by 1 base, 2 bases remained unmatched. In germline, CDR1 is SGHNT, CDR2 YYREEE (reference sequence). The CDR3 contains 15 residues.

The V call is TRBV2, the J call TRBJ2-5; the match to TRBD2 covers 7 bases. Looked up from germline, CDR1 is SNHLY and CDR2 is FYNNEI. After removal of 7 bases from V and 0 bases from J, the junction contained 11 bases not matched to a gene. The CDR3 runs 16 residues. Here the CDR3 reads CASNPNPAGYQETQYF. The CDR3 DNA is TGTGCCAGCAACCCAAACCCAGCGGGGTACCAAGAGACCCAGTACTTC. The whole variable domain, remainder taken from reference TRBV2 and TRBJ2-5, is EPEVTQTPSHQVTQMGQEVILRCVPISNHLYFYWYRQILGQKVEFLVSFYNNEISEKSEIFDDQFSVERPDGSNFTLKIRSTKLEDSAMYFCASNPNPAGYQETQYFGPGTRLLVL.

This clone has more than one count but fewer than ten. The chain employs TRBV6-1 and TRBJ1-2; TRBD1 matches at 7 bases. The CDR3 covers 12 residues. V was pared by 6 bases and J by 5 bases, with 3 bases of the junction left unmatched. Germline lookup yields CDR1 MNHNS and CDR2 SASEGT. The CDR3 sequence is CASRPTGYGYTF. In DNA form, the CDR3 reads TGTGCCAGCAGGCCGACAGGGTATGGCTACACCTTC.

This rearrangement joins TRBV7-9 to TRBJ1-1, with D unclear. The CDR3 contains 15 residues. Between the trimmed V and J ends, which lost 8 bases and 5 bases, there was a span of 21 bases. CDR1 and CDR2 from the germline V gene are SEHNR and FQNEAQ (reference sequence). The CDR3 region is CASRRLWGDDTEAFF. CDR3 coding DNA: TGTGCCAGCCGTCGTCTCTGGGGTGACGATACTGAAGCTTTCTTT.

This chain links TRBV6-6 with TRBJ2-7; tentative D call: TRBD2 (6 bases). V lost 9 bases to trimming and J lost 3 bases, with 21 bases between them. The CDR3 is 15 residues long. Germline V gene lookup returns CDR1 MNHNY and CDR2 SVGAGI (reference sequence). The CDR3 bases are TGTGCCAGTGCCGGCGGGGCCCCTCAGGGCTACGAGCAGTACTTC. Its translation: CASAGGAPQGYEQYF.

This chain connects TRBV7-9 to TRBJ1-1, with 12 nucleotides matching TRBD1. The germline CDR1 and CDR2 sequences are SEHNR and FQNEAQ (reference sequence). The CDR3 is made up of 17 amino acids. Trimming took 5 bases from V and 5 from J; bases not matched to a gene: 12. The CDR3 DNA reads as TGTGCCAGCAGCCCAGGGGGGACAGGGGGCGACTCGACTGAAGCTTTCTTT. This gives the protein CASSPGGTGGDSTEAFF.

The genes are TRBV9 and TRBJ2-7, with D possibly being TRBD2 (5 bases). Germline V gives CDR1 SGDLS, CDR2 YYNGEE. V was trimmed by 4 bases and J by 0 bases, leaving 11 bases between them. This CDR3 comprises 14 residues. CDR3 in DNA: TGTGCCAGCAGCCCGACTACCAACTCCTACGAGCAGTACTTC. Translating it yields CASSPTTNSYEQYF.

This rearrangement joins TRBV19 to TRBJ2-2, with 7 bases matching TRBD2. Germline V lookup: CDR1 LNHDA, CDR2 SQIVND (reference sequence). V trimming: 6 bases; J trimming: 4 bases; junction bases outside the gene matches: 5. The CDR3 runs to 14 residues. The CDR3 DNA reads as TGTGCCAGTAGGGTACTAGCGACCACCGGGGAGCTGTTTTTT. Its translation is CASRVLATTGELFF.